A selection of T cell receptor beta chains follows, all from one sample in a study of blood T cell repertoires in COVID-19. Profiled with immunoSEQ multiplex PCR; TCRdb holds only in-frame clones, not every one. The table shows 250,000 to 300,000 clones, with approximately 86% occurring only once. The sample taken for sequencing was peripheral blood. These receptors came from a woman aged 70-85 years with COVID-19, enrolled during active disease. Both conserved end residues are trimmed from each CDR3. Clone size is given for some rows only: seen once, a few or many times, or a class if the clone is expanded.

size	length	J	V	CDR3
.	14	TRBJ1-6	TRBV30	AWFRRGSSYNSPLH
.	12	TRBJ2-7	TRBV6-5	ASSLAGSSYEQY
.	12	TRBJ1-1	TRBV2	ASSDWGPNTEAF
.	14	TRBJ1-4	TRBV7-2	ASSSTAGAGGEKLF
once	12	TRBJ2-2	TRBV2	ASSEARGTGELF
.	11	TRBJ2-2	TRBV6-6	ASSTLNTGELF
.	12	TRBJ1-3	TRBV14	ASSRTGGRNTIY
.	14	TRBJ1-2	TRBV4-1	ASSQPTGGLSYGYT
.	16	TRBJ1-4	TRBV7-9	ASSLMTGGDATNEKLF
.	13	TRBJ1-2	TRBV23-1	ASSQNRGGNYGYT
.	11	TRBJ1-3	TRBV19	ATLTGSGNTIY
few	12	TRBJ1-1	TRBV27	ASMRGTMNTEAF
.	13	TRBJ2-7	TRBV7-9	ASSSGQGLRFEQY
.	9	TRBJ1-2	TRBV20-1	SARGQNGYT
.	11	TRBJ2-7	TRBV10-2	ACGPGSLSEQY
.	13	TRBJ2-6	TRBV19	ASSRPGTGANVLT
.	13	TRBJ1-1	TRBV19	ASSIIETGGTEAF
.	15	TRBJ1-5	TRBV21-1	ASSPLSAGQGYQPQH
.	13	TRBJ1-5	TRBV21-1	ASTDPGQKNQPQH
.	13	TRBJ1-2	TRBV28	ASSLFGQGGSGYT
.	14	TRBJ2-1	TRBV11-2	ASSFDRQGPYNEQF
.	13	TRBJ2-7	TRBV6-5	ASSYSSGNPYEQY
.	11	TRBJ2-7	TRBV28	ASSSGLSYEQY
.	13	TRBJ1-2	TRBV5-3	ARIEMQGAKNGYT
.	13	TRBJ1-6	TRBV18	ASSPGGSYNSPLH
.	11	TRBJ1-1	TRBV21-1	ASTERRHVEAF
.	11	TRBJ2-1	TRBV28	ASREGVGNEQF
.	13	TRBJ2-7	TRBV29-1	SVLLRGGVYYEQY
.	14	TRBJ2-1	TRBV24-1	ATSDTDKRTYNEQF
few	12	TRBJ2-3	TRBV6-5	ASGLTSDRDTQY
.	14	TRBJ2-3	TRBV9	ASSVAPSGSADTQY
once	13	TRBJ1-1	TRBV25-1	ASSPGGTMNTEAF
.	12	TRBJ2-7	TRBV6-5	ASSRDNSFYEQY
.	11	TRBJ2-7	TRBV6-2/TRBV6-3	ASSNPGGDEQY
.	11	TRBJ1-1	TRBV4-1	ASSQAGRTEAF
.	15	TRBJ2-1	TRBV6-4	ASSVSGGAITYNEQF
.	13	TRBJ2-2	TRBV10-3	AIRAGTMNTGELF
.	14	TRBJ1-3	TRBV7-8	ASSFGTGLSGNTIY
.	10	TRBJ2-2	TRBV15	ATSSGAGELF
once	13	TRBJ2-5	TRBV12-2	ASRYGQGHQETQY